The next 16 T cell receptor beta chains were all read from a single sample in a study of CD8 T cells in ankylosing spondylitis. Study findings and constraints: A motif of 7 to 9 highly homologous TCR beta variants was seen as apparently characteristic of ankylosing spondylitis blood.

TCRdb analysed the 5' RACE reads with MiXCR anew, one entry per CDR3 protein. The repertoire holds 800,000 to 900,000 distinct CDR3 sequences, roughly 10% seen once, with under 0.6% in the top ten. The antigens of these receptors remain unknown. Source material: blood, either unsorted or a sorted T cell fraction (not recorded which). Every receptor here comes from a male donor with ankylosing spondylitis.

The rearrangement joins TRBV20-1 to TRBJ1-4, with D perhaps TRBD1 (6 bases). This CDR3 has 14 residues. The germline CDR1 and CDR2 sequences are DFQATT and SNEGSKA (reference sequence). Trimming took 0 bases from V and 6 from J, leaving 11 bases between them. CDR3 coding DNA: TGCAGTGCTAGAGATTTTAGGGGGGATGAAAAACTGTTTTTT. It specifies CSARDFRGDEKLFF.

This clonotype was counted a few times. The CDR3 DNA reads TGTGCCAGCAGCAAATCCAGGGGATCCTACTATGGCTACACCTTC. It yields the protein CASSKSRGSYYGYTF. This chain connects TRBV28 to TRBJ1-2; D is possibly TRBD1 (6 bases). The CDR3 contains 15 residues. The V and J ends lost 6 bases and 3 bases respectively, with 17 bases between them. The germline V gene has CDR1 MDHEN and CDR2 SYDVKM.

In this sample, this clonotype turned up a few times. This chain connects TRBV20-1 to TRBJ2-7; D not resolved. CDR1 and CDR2 from the germline V gene are DFQATT and SNEGSKA (reference sequence). Trimming removed 3 bases from V and 0 bases from J, with 9 bases in between. The CDR3 sequence is 13 residues long. The CDR3 spells CSASEDSSYEQYF. CDR3 coding DNA: TGCAGTGCTAGTGAAGATAGCTCCTACGAGCAGTACTTC.

V is TRBV6-5 and J is TRBJ1-5; D is ambiguous. The CDR3 contains 15 residues. Germline V lookup: CDR1 MNHEY, CDR2 SVGAGI. Trimming took 0 bases from V and 2 from J, leaving 8 bases between them. CDR3: CASSYSGYGNQPQHF. For the CDR3, the DNA is TGTGCCAGCAGTTACTCAGGGTACGGCAATCAGCCCCAGCATTTT.

The chain links TRBV20-1 to TRBJ1-1; 8 bases are shared with TRBD1. Germline V gene lookup returns CDR1 DFQATT and CDR2 SNEGSKA (reference sequence). Unmatched junction bases numbered 4, after V lost 4 bases and J lost 9 bases. CDR3 length equals 11 residues. The CDR3 DNA reads as TGCAGTGCTACACGGACAGGGCAAGCTTTCTTT. Its protein product is CSATRTGQAFF.

This clonotype has at least ten counts. This chain links TRBV20-1 with TRBJ1-2; no definite D call. The germline V gene encodes CDR1 DFQATT and CDR2 SNEGSKA (reference sequence). This CDR3 spans 14 amino acids. Trimming cost V 6 bases and J 4 bases, with 18 bases left between them. The CDR3 DNA is TGCAGTGCACAGACATCAGCCACTCGCTATGGCTACACCTTC. Residues: CSAQTSATRYGYTF.

In this sample, this clonotype turned up a few times. V is TRBV5-6 and J is TRBJ2-7; TRBD1 aligns across 7 bases. V was clipped by 0 bases and J by 6 bases; unmatched bases: 6. In germline, CDR1 is SGHDT, CDR2 YYEEEE. This CDR3 has 14 residues. CDR3 sequence (DNA): TGTGCCAGCAGCTTGGGGTACAGGGGCGGCGAGCAGTACTTC. Translation: CASSLGYRGGEQYF.

This clonotype showed up just a few times. The V call is TRBV4-1, the J call TRBJ1-3; TRBD1 might be the D (5 bases). Germline assignment: CDR1 MGHRA and CDR2 YSYEKL. The ends were cut back, 0 bases at V and 3 bases at J, with 6 bases in the middle. This CDR3 contains 14 residues. In DNA form, the CDR3 reads TGCGCCAGCAGCCAAGATGGGGGTGGAAACACCATATATTTT. As protein: CASSQDGGGNTIYF.

This clonotype was detected many times. The J gene is TRBJ2-4, the V gene TRBV15, with TRBD2 matching 11 bases. CDR1 is LNHNV, CDR2 YYDKDF, per germline (reference sequence). The CDR3 sequence is 21 residues long. J lost 1 base, V lost 0 bases, and 14 bases had no gene match. For the CDR3, the DNA is TGTGCCACCAGCAGAGAGTCAGAACTAGCGGGAGTTGGACGCGCCAAAAACATTCAGTACTTC. It is translated as CATSRESELAGVGRAKNIQYF.

This sequence joins TRBV18 and TRBJ1-4; D gene uncertain. CDR1 is KGHSH, CDR2 LQKENI, per germline. The CDR3 contains 15 residues. Trimming took 1 base from V and 8 from J, leaving 14 bases between them. The CDR3 coding sequence is TGTGCCAGCTCACCACTATCGGGGTCCAGCGAAAAACTGTTTTTT. It encodes CASSPLSGSSEKLFF.

In its sample, this clonotype was seen a few times. The chain couples TRBV29-1 to TRBJ2-3; D may be TRBD1 (8 bases). V lost 7 bases to trimming and J lost 3 bases, with 20 bases between them. This CDR3 has 15 residues. CDR1 and CDR2 (germline): SQVTM, ANQGSEA. CDR3 loop: CSAGGPGGWTDTQYF. The CDR3 region has the DNA TGCAGCGCCGGGGGGCCAGGGGGCTGGACAGATACGCAGTATTTT.

This clonotype was detected ten times or more. The rearrangement joins TRBV5-1 to TRBJ2-7, with a tentative D call TRBD2 (5 bases). CDR1 SGHRS and CDR2 YFSETQ come from the germline V gene. The CDR3 contains 13 residues. Trimming removed 2 bases from V and 7 bases from J, with 13 bases in between. In nucleotides, the CDR3 is TGCGCCAGCAGCTTCGCTCCGACGGGGGAGCAGTACTTC. Translating gives CASSFAPTGEQYF.

This chain links TRBV5-1 with TRBJ2-1; D is perhaps TRBD1 or TRBD2 (5 bases each). The germline V gene has CDR1 SGHRS and CDR2 YFSETQ. Trimming pared 4 bases from V and 1 base from J, leaving 9 bases between. The CDR3 loop spans 14 amino acids. The DNA of the CDR3 is TGCGCCAGCAGCGGGGGTGTGTCCTACAATGAGCAGTTCTTC. This encodes CASSGGVSYNEQFF.

The rearrangement links TRBV5-6 to TRBJ2-7; no clear D gene. Germline CDR1 and CDR2: SGHDT and YYEEEE. Trimming took off 0 bases at V and 2 bases at J, with 12 bases between the two ends. This CDR3 comprises 15 residues. CDR3 nucleotides: TGTGCCAGCAGCTTGGCGGGTCTGAGGACCTACGAGCAGTACTTC. As protein: CASSLAGLRTYEQYF.

This clonotype has ten or more counts. The V call is TRBV7-9, the J call TRBJ1-3; D uncertain. From germline, CDR1 is SEHNR and CDR2 FQNEAQ (reference sequence). The CDR3 length is 16 residues. With 5 bases removed from V and 0 bases from J, the gap between germline ends came to 14 bases. The CDR3 loop is CASSLGRSTSGNTIYF. The CDR3 nucleotides read TGTGCCAGCAGCCTGGGAAGATCCACCTCTGGAAACACCATATATTTT.

This clonotype was counted only a few times. This chain uses TRBV7-2 with TRBJ2-7, with 8 nucleotides matching TRBD2. With V trimmed by 0 bases and J by 6 bases, 7 bases remained unmatched. The CDR3 extends over 15 amino acids. The germline V gene has CDR1 SGHTA and CDR2 FQGNSA. The CDR3 DNA reads TGTGCCAGCAGCTTAGCCGGGACTAGTCGGGTCGAGCAGTACTTC. Protein sequence: CASSLAGTSRVEQYF.